Reported below is one TCR beta chain. The antigen is not known. These data are taken from a study of CD8+ T cells in alopecia areata. Study-wide results and caveats: Possibly because of HLA-related factors, TCR sharing was less clear across patients than in mice.

RNA extraction and reverse transcription yielded cDNA as sequencing template. Assay used: immunoSEQ multiplex PCR; TCRdb lists only in-frame clones, some missing. This sample has approximately 150,000 clones, with over 45% found just once. V gave up 4 bases and J gave up 4 bases; unmatched junction bases: 18. Germline V gene data show CDR1 as SGHTA and CDR2 as FQGTGA. CDR3 size: 19 residues. The sequence derives from a human donor with alopecia areata. The source material was CD4+ T cells sorted from blood. The J gene is TRBJ2-2, the V gene TRBV7-3, with 7 positions matching TRBD1. This chain's CDR3 is CASSSFPPGQAPTTGELFF. The CDR3 coding sequence is TGTGCCAGCAGCTCGTTTCCCCCAGGACAGGCCCCTACCACCGGGGAGCTGTTTTTT.